Given below is one T cell receptor beta chain in context. The CDR3 covers 15 residues. CDR1 LNHDA and CDR2 SQIVND come from the germline V gene (reference sequence). J gave up 9 bases and V 4 bases, and 7 bases lay outside the gene matches. Investigators performed immunoSEQ version v3.0 at survey level. The method was immunoSEQ multiplex PCR; TCRdb's version includes in-frame clones alone and lacks a portion of them. The table has some 18,000 clones, 60% to 80% seen once. The data originate from a study of long-term antiretroviral therapy in people with HIV. The starting material was unsorted PBMCs, obtained around 2.2 years before starting antiretroviral therapy. The chain has TRBV19 and TRBJ2-1, with TRBD2 matching over 12 bases. The TCR originated in a young man with HIV. CDR3 residues: CASSTRTSGIAEQFF. In DNA form, the CDR3 reads TGTGCCAGTAGTACTCGGACTAGCGGGATCGCTGAGCAGTTCTTC.